The TCR beta chain under discussion was sequenced for a study of T cell responses to AZD1222 COVID-19 vaccine. As for the study in general: Pooled samples include second doses given at about 4 or 12 weeks. Study observations and caveats: Donors skewed white British and female; clonal diversity was possibly underestimated. A reported finding is that nearly half of spike-specific TCRs target unmutated variant regions. Among those given AZD1222, only 6 or 7 were seropositive at baseline.

As for this clone: What it binds is unknown.

The CDR3 is 17 residues long. The V gene end was trimmed by 4 bases and the J gene end by 0 bases; junction bases not matched to a gene: 8. The data were produced by immunoSEQ multiplex PCR, yet TCRdb's version contains in-frame clones alone and is incomplete. The profile shows 120,000 or so clones, more than 70% of them singletons. Sequences were derived from peripheral blood, sampled on day 0 of AZD1222 vaccination. The receptor comes from an adult in good health. This chain connects TRBV23-1 to TRBJ2-1; 8 bases map to TRBD2. TRBV23-1 is known as an ORF, though its function is uncertain. CDR3 sequence (DNA): TGCGCCAGCAGTCGCTCCGGGGGGGGCATCTCCTACAATGAGCAGTTCTTC. It codes for CASSRSGGGISYNEQFF.